The clone carrying this TCR beta chain was recorded many times. This record comes from a study of T cells in Graves' hyperthyroidism and ophthalmopathy. J was trimmed by 12 bases and V by 3 bases; bases with no gene match: 4. The CDR3 covers 11 residues. Looked up from germline, CDR1 is DFQATT and CDR2 is SNEGSKA (reference sequence). Researchers took RNA transcripts and amplified the TCR beta CDR3 regions from them. The HTBI primer set served for first-round RT-PCR of the TCR CDR3. TCRdb itself ran the multiplex PCR reads through MiXCR, one entry per CDR3 protein. The sample shows hundreds of thousands of distinct CDR3 sequences, around 13% of them seen only once. Isolation of PBMCs was performed on 9.5 to 10 ml fresh peripheral blood.

This receptor was identified in a woman between 50 and 59 years old with Graves' ophthalmopathy. The rearrangement links TRBV20-1 to TRBJ2-1; TRBD2 matches at 8 bases. Sequenced: blood. Written as DNA, the CDR3 is TGCAGTGCTAGGCCTGCGGGAGGGCAGTTCTTC. This sequence encodes CSARPAGGQFF.